The 10 T cell receptor beta chains below were found in one sample sequenced in a study of metastatic and nonmetastatic thyroid tumors (dated by TCRdb to about 2020). Libraries were built with PCR. TCRdb shows the sequencer as Illumina HiSeq 4000. TCRdb reprocessing: public reads trimmed at Q25 with fastp, clones called with MiXCR, in-frame beta chains kept. The sample has 5,000 to 6,000 clones on record, under 35% of them singletons. Jointly, the top ten make up around 18% of the sample. No treatment had been received by any patient before thyroid surgery. Sequencing was done on a sample of adjacent normal tissue. The receptors were gathered from a female donor with papillary thyroid cancer or a benign thyroid nodule (not recorded which). Some clones in this sample may be carry-over from other donors' samples.

This clone was counted once. The rearrangement uses TRBV4-1 and TRBJ2-7; weak D call: TRBD2 (6 bases). V was shortened by 0 bases and J by 2 bases, with 14 bases between the two germline ends. CDR3 length: 16 residues. The germline CDR1 and CDR2 sequences are MGHRA and YSYEKL. The CDR3 DNA reads as TGCGCCAGCAGCCAAGATTCAGAAGCGGGCGCCTACGAGCAGTACTTC. As protein: CASSQDSEAGAYEQYF.

This clone was seen a handful of times. This chain joins TRBV6-2 or TRBV6-3 and TRBJ2-7; the match to TRBD1 covers 10 bases. Unmatched junction bases numbered 3, after V lost 6 bases and J lost 4 bases. CDR1 and CDR2 from the germline V gene are MNHEY and SVGEGT. The CDR3 runs to 13 residues. The CDR3 spells CASRWTGGYEQYF. In DNA form, the CDR3 reads TGTGCCAGCAGGTGGACAGGGGGGTACGAGCAGTACTTC.

This clone was detected ten times or more. The rearrangement links TRBV6-2 or TRBV6-3 to TRBJ1-5; D is perhaps TRBD1 (5 bases). The germline V gene encodes CDR1 MNHEY and CDR2 SVGEGT. V dropped 2 bases and J dropped 1 base, with 9 bases sitting between them. This CDR3 is built from 15 residues. The CDR3 spells CASSYRGDSNQPQHF. DNA of the CDR3: TGTGCCAGCAGTTACCGTGGGGACAGCAATCAGCCCCAGCATTTT.

The genes are TRBV6-1 and TRBJ2-7; TRBD2 matches at 11 bases. Germline lookup yields CDR1 MNHNS and CDR2 SASEGT. This CDR3 comprises 16 residues. V lost 7 bases and J lost 5; bases outside the gene matches: 13. CDR3 protein: CASTYTTSGSTHEQYF. In DNA, the CDR3 is TGTGCCAGCACCTACACAACTAGCGGGAGTACTCACGAGCAGTACTTC.

The rearrangement links TRBV6-1 to TRBJ2-5; D assignment may be TRBD1 or TRBD2 (5 bases each). The V end was cut by 0 bases, the J end by 1 base, with 9 bases between. CDR1 is MNHNS and CDR2 is SASEGT in the germline V gene. CDR3 length equals 15 residues. The CDR3 loop is CASSEAGGSQETQYF. The CDR3 DNA sequence: TGTGCCAGCAGTGAAGCTGGGGGTTCCCAAGAGACCCAGTACTTC.

This clone was counted at least ten times. This rearrangement joins TRBV5-6 to TRBJ2-1; 8 bases match TRBD1. The V and J ends lost 4 bases and 15 bases, in that order; junction bases with no gene match: 12. CDR3 length: 13 residues. Germline CDR1 reads SGHDT; CDR2 reads YYEEEE. DNA of the CDR3: TGTGCCAGCAGCCCAACGGCCGGACAGGGACGGTTCTTC. Its protein is CASSPTAGQGRFF.

This clone is termed medium-sized. The V and J genes are TRBV20-1 and TRBJ2-5, with 9 bases that match TRBD1. The CDR3 runs 16 residues. Losses at the gene ends were 0 bases for V and 5 bases for J; bases not matched to a gene: 10. Germline V gives CDR1 DFQATT, CDR2 SNEGSKA (reference sequence). This CDR3 is CSARDQQGDRAETQYF. The CDR3 nucleotides read TGCAGTGCTAGAGATCAGCAGGGGGACAGGGCGGAGACCCAGTACTTC.

This clone was found a few times. This may be a read error, as it is one base from a much larger clone. Other DNA variants within this sample encode the same CDR3. The chain links TRBV5-6 to TRBJ2-3; tentatively, D is TRBD2 (7 bases). The CDR3 length is 21 residues. Germline loops: CDR1 SGHDT, CDR2 YYEEEE. DNA of the CDR3: TGTGCCAGCAGCGAGGGGGGCACGGGAGGCGTCCTCACGACCTTAACAGATACGCAATATTTT. This sequence encodes CASSEGGTGGVLTTLTDTQYF. The whole variable domain, filled in from reference TRBV5-6 and TRBJ2-3, reads DAGVTQSPTHLIKTRGQQVTLRCSPKSGHDTVSWYQQALGQGPQFIFQYYEEEERQRGNFPDRFSGHQFPNYSSELNVNALLLGDSALYLCASSEGGTGGVLTTLTDTQYFGPGTRLTVL.

This clone occurred a few times. The chain couples TRBV27 to TRBJ2-7; TRBD2 agrees at 7 bases. The CDR3 runs to 15 residues. Germline trimming cut 2 bases from V and 2 bases from J; bases unmatched to any gene: 6. Germline lookup yields CDR1 MNHEY and CDR2 SMNVEV (reference sequence). The CDR3 sequence: CASSLIAGDTYEQYF. CDR3 DNA: TGTGCCAGCAGTTTAATTGCGGGAGATACCTACGAGCAGTACTTC.

This clone has just a few counts. The chain links TRBV6-1 to TRBJ1-1; TRBD1 might be the D (6 bases). Trimming removed 7 bases at V and 1 base at J, with 10 bases between. Germline CDR1 is MNHNS and CDR2 is SASEGT. CDR3 length: 13 residues. The CDR3 DNA reads TGTGCCAGCACGGCAGGGGCGAACACTGAAGCTTTCTTT. It translates to CASTAGANTEAFF.